This T cell receptor beta chain comes out of a study of PD-1 blockade in classical Hodgkin lymphoma. Every patient had relapsed following autologous stem cell transplantation, and cohorts differed in brentuximab vedotin exposure. Regarding this clone: Its antigen is currently unknown.

The germline V gene has CDR1 SGHDT and CDR2 YYEEEE. The CDR3 totals 14 residues. Trimming removed 0 bases at V and 4 bases at J, with 9 bases between. Generated by immunoSEQ multiplex PCR, the TCRdb table keeps only in-frame clones and is missing some. The sample has fewer than 80,000 clones, 70% to 80% seen once; the top ten hold just over 9%. Study-wide findings and caveats: There remain no defined causes for the repertoire differences, which possibly reflect disease activity or prior therapy. Patients starting nivolumab under 1 year after ASCT were excluded. It was among complete responders that baseline diversity resembled that of newly diagnosed patients. Significant TCR diversity gains by C4D1 occurred in CD4+ but not CD8+ cells.

The sequence came from a human donor with classical Hodgkin lymphoma. The source was peripheral blood mononuclear cells (PBMCs), collected before the second cycle of nivolumab. This sequence joins TRBV5-6 and TRBJ2-3; D is tentatively TRBD1 or TRBD2 (6 bases each). CDR3 in DNA: TGTGCCAGCAGCTTGGGAGGGGGGTCAGATACGCAGTATTTT. It translates to CASSLGGGSDTQYF.